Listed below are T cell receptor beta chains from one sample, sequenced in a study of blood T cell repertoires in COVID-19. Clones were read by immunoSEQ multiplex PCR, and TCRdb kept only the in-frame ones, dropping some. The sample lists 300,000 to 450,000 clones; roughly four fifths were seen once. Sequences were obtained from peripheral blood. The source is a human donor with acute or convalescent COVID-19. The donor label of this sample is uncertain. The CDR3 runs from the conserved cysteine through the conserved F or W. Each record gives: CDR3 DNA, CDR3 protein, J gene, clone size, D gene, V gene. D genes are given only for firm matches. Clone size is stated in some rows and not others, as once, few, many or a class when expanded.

cdr3_nt: TGTGCCAGCAGTGGACAGGGAATAGGCTACACCTTC; cdr3_aa: CASSGQGIGYTF; j_call: TRBJ1-2; clone_size: .; d_call: TRBD1; v_call: TRBV2
cdr3_nt: TGTGCCAGCAGCCAAGACAGGGGATTGAACACTGAAGCTTTCTTT; cdr3_aa: CASSQDRGLNTEAFF; j_call: TRBJ1-1; clone_size: few; d_call: .; v_call: TRBV3-1/TRBV3-2
cdr3_nt: TGCAGTGCTAGTGGCCAGGGGGGCTACGAGCAGTACTTC; cdr3_aa: CSASGQGGYEQYF; j_call: TRBJ2-7; clone_size: few; d_call: .; v_call: TRBV20-1
cdr3_nt: TGCAGCGTTGAAAGGCGGGGGACAGGGGGCCTCTACGAGCAGTACTTC; cdr3_aa: CSVERRGTGGLYEQYF; j_call: TRBJ2-7; clone_size: .; d_call: TRBD1; v_call: TRBV29-1
cdr3_nt: TGTGCCAGCTCTCGCCGGGGGGGGGATGGCTACACCTTC; cdr3_aa: CASSRRGGDGYTF; j_call: TRBJ1-2; clone_size: .; d_call: .; v_call: TRBV3-1/TRBV3-2
cdr3_nt: TGTGCCAGCAGCCGCAGGAATTCACCCCTCCACTTT; cdr3_aa: CASSRRNSPLHF; j_call: TRBJ1-6; clone_size: .; d_call: .; v_call: TRBV12-3/TRBV12-4
cdr3_nt: TGTGCCAGCAGTCTACAGGGTCAGGTACGAAAACTGTTTTTT; cdr3_aa: CASSLQGQVRKLFF; j_call: TRBJ1-4; clone_size: .; d_call: .; v_call: TRBV28
cdr3_nt: TGCGCCAGCAGCCCCGAAACAGGGGATGGCTACACCTTC; cdr3_aa: CASSPETGDGYTF; j_call: TRBJ1-2; clone_size: .; d_call: TRBD1; v_call: TRBV5-1
cdr3_nt: TGTGCCAGCAGCTCTATCCGGGCGGGACAGGGTCCCTATGGCTACACCTTC; cdr3_aa: CASSSIRAGQGPYGYTF; j_call: TRBJ1-2; clone_size: .; d_call: TRBD1; v_call: TRBV7-9
cdr3_nt: TGTGCCAGCAGCTTGGTCAGGTTGGGCCCACAAGGATCGGGAAACACCATATATTTT; cdr3_aa: CASSLVRLGPQGSGNTIYF; j_call: TRBJ1-3; clone_size: .; d_call: .; v_call: TRBV5-6
cdr3_nt: TGTGCCAGCAGCTTATCAGGGGGTGATCGCAATCAGCCCCAGCATTTT; cdr3_aa: CASSLSGGDRNQPQHF; j_call: TRBJ1-5; clone_size: once; d_call: TRBD1; v_call: TRBV7-9
cdr3_nt: TGTGCCAGCCTGACAGGGAGCTACACTGAAGCTTTCTTT; cdr3_aa: CASLTGSYTEAFF; j_call: TRBJ1-1; clone_size: once; d_call: TRBD1; v_call: TRBV18
cdr3_nt: TGTGCCAGCAGTTACCGCCCAGCGGGAGTGGGTGAGACCCAGTACTTC; cdr3_aa: CASSYRPAGVGETQYF; j_call: TRBJ2-5; clone_size: .; d_call: TRBD2; v_call: TRBV6-5
cdr3_nt: TGTGCCAGCAGCCAAATCGGACAGCCAAACACAGATACGCAGTATTTT; cdr3_aa: CASSQIGQPNTDTQYF; j_call: TRBJ2-3; clone_size: .; d_call: .; v_call: TRBV3-1/TRBV3-2
cdr3_nt: TGTGCCGGAAGAGGGCTTTCTAACACCGGGGAGCTGTTTTTT; cdr3_aa: CAGRGLSNTGELFF; j_call: TRBJ2-2; clone_size: .; d_call: .; v_call: TRBV7-9
cdr3_nt: TGTGCCAGCGCGGGACAGATTAGCAATCAGCCCCAGCATTTT; cdr3_aa: CASAGQISNQPQHF; j_call: TRBJ1-5; clone_size: .; d_call: TRBD1; v_call: TRBV2
cdr3_nt: TGTGCCAGTAGTACTACTCACAGGGGAAGCAATCAGCCCCAGCATTTT; cdr3_aa: CASSTTHRGSNQPQHF; j_call: TRBJ1-5; clone_size: .; d_call: TRBD1; v_call: TRBV19
cdr3_nt: TGTGCCAGCAGCTTGACTCGGGGCAGGGGGATCTATGGCTACACCTTC; cdr3_aa: CASSLTRGRGIYGYTF; j_call: TRBJ1-2; clone_size: .; d_call: TRBD1; v_call: TRBV5-6
cdr3_nt: TGTGCCAGCAGCCGTCTTAAGAACACTGAAGCTTTCTTT; cdr3_aa: CASSRLKNTEAFF; j_call: TRBJ1-1; clone_size: .; d_call: .; v_call: TRBV11-3
cdr3_nt: TGTGCCAGCAGTCCCACTAGCGGGGGGGCCAGGGAGCAGTTCTTC; cdr3_aa: CASSPTSGGAREQFF; j_call: TRBJ2-1; clone_size: .; d_call: TRBD2; v_call: TRBV28
cdr3_nt: TGTGCCAGCAGGCAGGCTTCACAGTCTAAAGCTTTCTTT; cdr3_aa: CASRQASQSKAFF; j_call: TRBJ1-1; clone_size: .; d_call: .; v_call: TRBV2
cdr3_nt: TGTGCCAGCAGCGGGGGCAGGGCCTACGAGCAGTACTTC; cdr3_aa: CASSGGRAYEQYF; j_call: TRBJ2-7; clone_size: .; d_call: .; v_call: TRBV7-9
cdr3_nt: TGCGCCAGCAGCAAGGGGCAGGGGAATACAGATACGCAGTATTTT; cdr3_aa: CASSKGQGNTDTQYF; j_call: TRBJ2-3; clone_size: .; d_call: .; v_call: TRBV4-1
cdr3_nt: TGTGCCATCAGTGTCCTAGCGGGAGATATTGAGCAGTACTTC; cdr3_aa: CAISVLAGDIEQYF; j_call: TRBJ2-7; clone_size: .; d_call: TRBD2; v_call: TRBV10-3
cdr3_nt: TGTGCCAGCAGCTTAGTTCTGAGCACAGATACGCAGTATTTT; cdr3_aa: CASSLVLSTDTQYF; j_call: TRBJ2-3; clone_size: .; d_call: .; v_call: TRBV11-1
cdr3_nt: TGTGCCAGCAGGGGACAGGGGGCCGGCGAAAAACTGTTTTTT; cdr3_aa: CASRGQGAGEKLFF; j_call: TRBJ1-4; clone_size: once; d_call: TRBD1; v_call: TRBV2
cdr3_nt: TGTGCCGGTAGTGCCGTATTAGCGGGAAGTAGGACAGATACGCAGTATTTT; cdr3_aa: CAGSAVLAGSRTDTQYF; j_call: TRBJ2-3; clone_size: .; d_call: TRBD2; v_call: TRBV19
cdr3_nt: TGTGCCAGCGAGCCAGGGGGCTACAATGAGCAGTTCTTC; cdr3_aa: CASEPGGYNEQFF; j_call: TRBJ2-1; clone_size: few; d_call: TRBD1; v_call: TRBV2
cdr3_nt: TGCGCCAGCAGCCCGGGGACAGGGGGCTACGAGCAGTACTTC; cdr3_aa: CASSPGTGGYEQYF; j_call: TRBJ2-7; clone_size: .; d_call: TRBD1; v_call: TRBV5-1
cdr3_nt: TGTGCCAGCAGCTTGGGACAGATTAAGCCCCAGCATTTT; cdr3_aa: CASSLGQIKPQHF; j_call: TRBJ1-5; clone_size: few; d_call: TRBD1; v_call: TRBV28
cdr3_nt: TGTGCCAGCAGGTGGGGGACATCGACTGAAGCTTTCTTT; cdr3_aa: CASRWGTSTEAFF; j_call: TRBJ1-1; clone_size: .; d_call: .; v_call: TRBV6-5
cdr3_nt: TGTGCCACCAGCAGAGATAAATCTACGGTAGGGGGTACTGAAGCTTTCTTT; cdr3_aa: CATSRDKSTVGGTEAFF; j_call: TRBJ1-1; clone_size: .; d_call: .; v_call: TRBV15
cdr3_nt: TGTGCCAGCAGGGGACAGGGGAACACTGAAGCTTTCTTT; cdr3_aa: CASRGQGNTEAFF; j_call: TRBJ1-1; clone_size: .; d_call: TRBD1; v_call: TRBV2
cdr3_nt: TGTGCCAGTAGGTTGGCGGCTGAGGGTTCGCGGCCCCAGCATTTT; cdr3_aa: CASRLAAEGSRPQHF; j_call: TRBJ1-5; clone_size: .; d_call: .; v_call: TRBV19
cdr3_nt: TGCGCCAGCAGACTAGCCCGGGGGACCGGGGAGCTGTTTTTT; cdr3_aa: CASRLARGTGELFF; j_call: TRBJ2-2; clone_size: .; d_call: .; v_call: TRBV5-1
cdr3_nt: TGCGCCAGCAGCCGAAAGGACAGGGGAAATCAGCCCCAGCATTTT; cdr3_aa: CASSRKDRGNQPQHF; j_call: TRBJ1-5; clone_size: .; d_call: TRBD1; v_call: TRBV4-1
cdr3_nt: TGTGCCAGCAGCCAGGGGACAGGGGGGATCTCCTACGAGCAGTACTTC; cdr3_aa: CASSQGTGGISYEQYF; j_call: TRBJ2-7; clone_size: few; d_call: TRBD1; v_call: TRBV4-2
cdr3_nt: TGTGCCAGTAGTGATGGAGCGGGGGGCCTCACAGATACGCAGTATTTT; cdr3_aa: CASSDGAGGLTDTQYF; j_call: TRBJ2-3; clone_size: .; d_call: TRBD2; v_call: TRBV19
cdr3_nt: TGTGCCTGGACGGGACAGTACTATGGCTACACCTTC; cdr3_aa: CAWTGQYYGYTF; j_call: TRBJ1-2; clone_size: once; d_call: TRBD1; v_call: TRBV30
cdr3_nt: TGTGCCAGCAGCTTGGGACAAACAGGGTCACTATACGGTGAGCAGTTCTTC; cdr3_aa: CASSLGQTGSLYGEQFF; j_call: TRBJ2-1; clone_size: .; d_call: .; v_call: TRBV5-5
cdr3_nt: TGTGCCAGCAGCCAAGACCGGGACAACCGGGGCTACACCTTC; cdr3_aa: CASSQDRDNRGYTF; j_call: TRBJ1-2; clone_size: once; d_call: .; v_call: TRBV3-1/TRBV3-2
cdr3_nt: TGTGCCAGCAGCCCGACAGGGGCTGGAAACACCATATATTTT; cdr3_aa: CASSPTGAGNTIYF; j_call: TRBJ1-3; clone_size: .; d_call: TRBD1; v_call: TRBV5-5
cdr3_nt: TGTGCCAGCTCACTGGACAGTCCAGGTGGTGAAAAACTGTTTTTT; cdr3_aa: CASSLDSPGGEKLFF; j_call: TRBJ1-4; clone_size: .; d_call: .; v_call: TRBV18
cdr3_nt: TGTGCCATCAAGGACACCGGGACAGCCACAGATACGCAGTATTTT; cdr3_aa: CAIKDTGTATDTQYF; j_call: TRBJ2-3; clone_size: .; d_call: TRBD1; v_call: TRBV10-3
cdr3_nt: TGTGCCATCAGCCCCGGAGCAACTAATGAAAAACTGTTTTTT; cdr3_aa: CAISPGATNEKLFF; j_call: TRBJ1-4; clone_size: .; d_call: .; v_call: TRBV10-3